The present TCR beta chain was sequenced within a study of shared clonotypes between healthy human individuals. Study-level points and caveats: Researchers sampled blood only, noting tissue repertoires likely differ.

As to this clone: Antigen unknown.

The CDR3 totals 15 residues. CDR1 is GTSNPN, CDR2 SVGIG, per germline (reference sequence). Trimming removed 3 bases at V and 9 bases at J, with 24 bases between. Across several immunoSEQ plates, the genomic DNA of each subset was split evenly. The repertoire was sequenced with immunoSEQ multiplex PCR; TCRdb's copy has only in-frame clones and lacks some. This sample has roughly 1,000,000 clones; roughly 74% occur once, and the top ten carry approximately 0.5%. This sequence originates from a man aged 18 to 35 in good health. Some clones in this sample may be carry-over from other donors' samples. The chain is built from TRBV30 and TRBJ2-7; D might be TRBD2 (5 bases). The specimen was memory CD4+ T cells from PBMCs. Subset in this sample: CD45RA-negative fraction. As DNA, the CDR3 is TGTGCCTGGAGACAGCTGGACTCGTCTTTCCCCCCGCAGTACTTC. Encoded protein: CAWRQLDSSFPPQYF. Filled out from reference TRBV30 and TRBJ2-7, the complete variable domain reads SQTIHQWPATLVQPVGSPLSLECTVEGTSNPNLYWYRQAAGRGLQLLFYSVGIGQISSEVPQNLSASRPQDRQFILSSKKLLLSDSGFYLCAWRQLDSSFPPQYFGPGTRLTVT.